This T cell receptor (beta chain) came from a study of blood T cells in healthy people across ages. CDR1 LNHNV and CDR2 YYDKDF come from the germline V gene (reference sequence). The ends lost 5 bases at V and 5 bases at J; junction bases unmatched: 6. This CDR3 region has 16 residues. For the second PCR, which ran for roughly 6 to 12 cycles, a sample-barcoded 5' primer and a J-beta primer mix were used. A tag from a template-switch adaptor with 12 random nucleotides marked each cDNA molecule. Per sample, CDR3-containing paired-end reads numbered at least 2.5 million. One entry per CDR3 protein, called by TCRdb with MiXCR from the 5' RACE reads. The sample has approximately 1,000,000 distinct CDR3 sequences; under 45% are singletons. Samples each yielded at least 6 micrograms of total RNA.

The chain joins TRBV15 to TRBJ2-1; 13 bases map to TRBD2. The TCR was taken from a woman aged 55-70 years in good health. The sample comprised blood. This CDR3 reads CATSFPGLAGNNEQFF. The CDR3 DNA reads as TGTGCCACCAGCTTCCCGGGACTAGCGGGAAACAATGAGCAGTTCTTC.